What follows are 23 T cell receptor beta chains derived from one specimen sequenced in a study of spatial heterogeneity in lung cancer. Time point given: blood at routine non-recurrence follow-up after resection. TCRdb reanalysed the 5' RACE reads using MiXCR and keeps one entry per CDR3 protein. Among around 98,000 distinct CDR3 sequences listed, roughly a fifth were seen once. The sequencing used PBMCs, collected at follow-up. These receptor sequences come from a male donor with early-stage non-small cell lung cancer.

This chain links TRBV12-3 or TRBV12-4 with TRBJ2-7, with 11 bases aligning to TRBD1. The CDR3 runs 13 residues. V lost 5 bases, J lost 6 bases, and 3 bases stayed unmatched. CDR3 residues: CASSHGQGAEQYF. DNA of the CDR3: TGTGCCAGCAGTCACGGACAGGGGGCCGAGCAGTACTTC.

This clonotype was seen ten or more times. V gene TRBV28 combines with J gene TRBJ2-2; D perhaps matches TRBD1 (6 bases). From germline, CDR1 is MDHEN and CDR2 SYDVKM. Trimming cost V 5 bases and J 4 bases, with 14 bases left between them. There are 15 residues in the CDR3. Here the CDR3 reads CASSTRDIFTGELFF. CDR3 bases: TGTGCCAGCAGTACCCGGGACATATTCACCGGGGAGCTGTTTTTT.

This clonotype was counted only a few times. V and J are TRBV11-2 and TRBJ2-1; the match to TRBD1 covers 8 bases. In germline, CDR1 is SGHAT, CDR2 FQNNGV. The CDR3 sequence is 15 residues long. V shed 3 bases, J shed 4 bases, and the junction held 5 bases outside the gene matches. CDR3 coding DNA: TGTGCCAGCAGCTTGGGAGGACAGGGTTACAATGAGCAGTTCTTC. This codes for CASSLGGQGYNEQFF. Supplemented by reference TRBV11-2 and TRBJ2-1, the full variable domain reads EAGVAQSPRYKIIEKRQSVAFWCNPISGHATLYWYQQILGQGPKLLIQFQNNGVVDDSQLPKDRFSAERLKGVDSTLKIQPAKLEDSAVYLCASSLGGQGYNEQFFGPGTRLTVL.

J is TRBJ2-1 and V is TRBV4-2, with TRBD2 identical over 12 bases. Germline-derived CDR1 and CDR2 are LGHNA and YNFKEQ. CDR3 size: 16 residues. The V segment lost 0 bases and the J segment 8 bases; nucleotides outside the gene matches: 5. The CDR3: CASSQDRLAGAHEQFF. DNA for the CDR3: TGTGCCAGCAGCCAAGATCGACTAGCGGGAGCGCATGAGCAGTTCTTC.

This clonotype appeared a few times. The V call is TRBV7-2, the J call TRBJ2-3; no clear D. There are 13 residues in the CDR3. The V gene's germline CDR1 is SGHTA and CDR2 FQGNSA. Trimming cost V 3 bases and J 4 bases, with 8 bases left between them. DNA of the CDR3: TGTGCCAGCAGCTTTCTGCGTTCAGATACGCAGTATTTT. Translating it yields CASSFLRSDTQYF.

The V and J genes are TRBV10-3 and TRBJ2-1; D may match TRBD1 or TRBD2 (5 bases each). Germline CDR1 and CDR2: ENHRY and SYGVKD. With 10 bases removed from V and 8 bases from J, the gap between germline ends came to 15 bases. The CDR3 is made up of 12 amino acids. CDR3 loop: CASRDATDEQFF. In DNA, the CDR3 is TGTGCCAGCCGGGACGCCACCGATGAGCAGTTCTTC.

Of note for this clonotype: The junction departs from germline at one end; a sequencing error may be responsible. This sequence joins TRBV6-2 or TRBV6-3 and TRBJ1-1; D gene ambiguous. The germline CDR1 and CDR2 sequences are MNHEY and SVGEGT. This CDR3 spans 14 amino acids. Here the CDR3 reads CASSKLTGDTEALF. CDR3 nucleotides: TGTGCCAGCAGTAAACTGACCGGCGACACTGAAGCTCTCTTT.

This clonotype came up many times. The CDR3 sequence: CASSLSGEQFF. As DNA, the CDR3 is TGTGCCAGCAGCTTGTCAGGAGAGCAGTTCTTC. V gene TRBV5-6 combines with J gene TRBJ2-1; D gene unclear. The V and J ends lost 1 base and 10 bases respectively, with 6 bases between them. This CDR3 has 11 amino acids. Germline V lookup: CDR1 SGHDT, CDR2 YYEEEE.

The chain joins TRBV20-1 to TRBJ1-5, with TRBD1 matching over 8 bases. The germline V gene has CDR1 DFQATT and CDR2 SNEGSKA (reference sequence). Trimming removed 5 bases from V and 9 bases from J; junction bases left unmatched: 9. CDR3 length: 13 amino acids. CDR3 sequence (DNA): TGCAGTGCTGCTGGGACAGGTCGGTCGCCCCAGCATTTT. This translates into CSAAGTGRSPQHF.

The chain uses TRBV5-6 and TRBJ2-3, with D hard to call. Trimming left V 0 bases short and J 5 bases short, with 7 bases between. CDR1 and CDR2 from the germline V gene are SGHDT and YYEEEE. There are 13 residues in the CDR3. CDR3 protein: CASSLVWGDTQYF. CDR3 sequence (DNA): TGTGCCAGCAGCTTGGTTTGGGGAGATACGCAGTATTTT.

This clonotype was detected a few times. This rearrangement joins TRBV4-1 to TRBJ2-3; D remains unclear. CDR1 and CDR2 from the germline V gene are MGHRA and YSYEKL. This CDR3 has 15 residues. V was clipped by 0 bases and J by 2 bases, with 9 bases between them. CDR3 sequence: CASSQDGIVTDTQYF. The CDR3 DNA reads as TGCGCCAGCAGCCAAGACGGCATAGTCACAGATACGCAGTATTTT.

In this sample, this clonotype is medium-sized. The genes are TRBV6-5 and TRBJ2-7; weak D call: TRBD1 (6 bases). The CDR3 totals 13 residues. Trimming removed 7 bases at V and 2 bases at J, with 12 bases between. Germline V gene lookup returns CDR1 MNHEY and CDR2 SVGAGI. The CDR3 is CASNSGHPYEQYF. CDR3 nucleotides: TGTGCCAGCAATTCGGGACACCCCTACGAGCAGTACTTC.

The J gene is TRBJ1-1, the V gene TRBV30; D possibly corresponds to TRBD1 (6 bases). The germline CDR1 and CDR2 sequences are GTSNPN and SVGIG (reference sequence). This CDR3 comprises 14 residues. The germline V and J ends were trimmed by 5 bases and 1 base, with 14 bases remaining between them. DNA for the CDR3: TGTGCCTGGCGCCGACAGGCAACGAACACTGAAGCTTTCTTT. The encoded protein is CAWRRQATNTEAFF.

The chain combines TRBV5-5 with TRBJ2-1; D unresolved. Germline CDR1 SGHKS, CDR2 YYEKEE (reference sequence). V was clipped by 2 bases and J by 0 bases, with 15 bases between them. There are 17 residues in the CDR3. The CDR3 bases are TGTGCCAGCAGCTTAACGTCGACCCAACTCTCCTACAATGAGCAGTTCTTC. This encodes CASSLTSTQLSYNEQFF.

The CDR3 sequence is CASSLGKLYGYTF. The CDR3 region has the DNA TGTGCCAGCAGCTTAGGGAAACTATATGGCTACACCTTC. This chain links TRBV7-9 with TRBJ1-2; D gene unclear. V was pared by 1 base and J by 5 bases, with 8 bases between. Per the germline V gene, CDR1 is SEHNR and CDR2 is FQNEAQ (reference sequence). This CDR3 spans 13 amino acids.

The chain links TRBV25-1 to TRBJ1-1, with 9 bases identical to TRBD1. Germline V gives CDR1 MGHDK, CDR2 SYGVNS. The trim removed 5 bases at V and 4 bases at J, leaving 23 bases unmatched. This CDR3 has 20 residues. In DNA, the CDR3 is TGTGCCAGCAGTCCCTATTTGTCGGGACAGGGTCCTTCAAGGAGCACTGAAGCTTTCTTT. Residues: CASSPYLSGQGPSRSTEAFF.

This clonotype was seen a few times. CDR3 sequence: CASSLTDAPGEAFF. CDR3 nucleotides: TGTGCCAGCAGCCTCACGGACGCCCCGGGGGAAGCTTTCTTT. V and J are TRBV7-3 and TRBJ1-1, with D unresolved. The CDR3 totals 14 residues. Germline-derived CDR1 and CDR2 are SGHTA and FQGTGA. V shed 5 bases and J shed 8 bases, with 18 bases lying between them.

This CDR3 reads CASSDNTEAFF. DNA for the CDR3: TGTGCCAGCAGCGACAATACTGAAGCTTTCTTT. The rearrangement links TRBV2 to TRBJ1-1; D gene uncertain. Germline V gene lookup returns CDR1 SNHLY and CDR2 FYNNEI. The CDR3 sequence is 11 residues long. V was clipped by 6 bases and J by 5 bases, with 7 bases between them.

The rearrangement joins TRBV7-9 to TRBJ2-5; D is possibly TRBD1 (5 bases). The germline V gene has CDR1 SEHNR and CDR2 FQNEAQ (reference sequence). CDR3 length: 12 residues. The V end was cut by 5 bases, the J end by 2 bases, with 6 bases between. This CDR3 is CASSPGQETQYF. DNA for the CDR3: TGTGCCAGCAGCCCAGGGCAAGAGACCCAGTACTTC.

This clonotype appeared many times. J is TRBJ2-5 and V is TRBV3-1; D is unresolved. With 1 base removed from V and 4 bases from J, the gap between germline ends came to 1 base. This CDR3 is built from 11 residues. Germline lookup yields CDR1 LGHDT and CDR2 YNNKEL (reference sequence). CDR3 region: CASSQVETQYF. Written as DNA, the CDR3 is TGTGCCAGCAGCCAAGTAGAGACCCAGTACTTC.

The J gene is TRBJ2-7, the V gene TRBV11-2; 10 bases map to TRBD1. The germline V gene has CDR1 SGHAT and CDR2 FQNNGV. CDR3 length: 15 residues. Losses at the gene ends were 1 base for V and 5 bases for J; bases not matched to a gene: 5. The CDR3 loop is CASSLAGTGVNEQYF. The CDR3 nucleotides are TGTGCCAGCAGCTTAGCGGGGACAGGGGTCAACGAGCAGTACTTC. Drawing the rest from reference TRBV11-2 and TRBJ2-7, the complete variable domain is EAGVAQSPRYKIIEKRQSVAFWCNPISGHATLYWYQQILGQGPKLLIQFQNNGVVDDSQLPKDRFSAERLKGVDSTLKIQPAKLEDSAVYLCASSLAGTGVNEQYFGPGTRLTVT.

The chain carries TRBV3-1 and TRBJ2-2; D is uncertain. V lost 4 bases and J lost 7, with 13 bases in between. This CDR3 is 14 amino acids long. Germline assignment: CDR1 LGHDT and CDR2 YNNKEL (reference sequence). CDR3 nucleotides: TGTGCCAGCAGCCCCCGTTCTGGGAACGGGGAGCTGTTTTTT. This translates into CASSPRSGNGELFF.

Ten or more counts support this clonotype. The chain joins TRBV6-5 to TRBJ2-7, with D maybe TRBD2 (5 bases). V lost 5 bases and J lost 0, with 14 bases in between. This CDR3 is built from 15 residues. Germline V gene data show CDR1 as MNHEY and CDR2 as SVGAGI. DNA of the CDR3: TGTGCCAGCAGTCGAGGGCCGTTCAGCTCCTACGAGCAGTACGTC. The encoded protein is CASSRGPFSSYEQYV.